Reported below is one T cell receptor beta chain. This sample is drawn from a study of CD8 T cells in Susac syndrome. V was clipped by 3 bases and J by 6 bases, with 12 bases between them. There are 14 residues in the CDR3. Germline V lookup: CDR1 MNHEY, CDR2 SMNVEV (reference sequence). RNA, at roughly 0.45 to 1 ug, was reverse transcribed with random hexamers. In TCRdb, the immunoSEQ multiplex PCR reads were re-called with MiXCR into one record per CDR3 protein. The table records fewer than 150,000 distinct CDR3 sequences, 90% to 95% of them present only once. CD8+ and CD4+ T cells from blood underwent TCR beta sequencing, which was carried out in a high-throughput format. Matching for age and sex applied to the controls, who were healthy donors. Bulk CD8+ and CD4+ cells came from magnetic negative isolation; CD8+ TEMRA by FACS.

The TCR comes from a human donor in good health. This sequence joins TRBV27 and TRBJ2-1; possible D gene TRBD2, 6 bases. Sequencing was carried out using CD8+ T cells from PBMCs. CDR3 amino acids: CASSFGGTVNEQFF. In DNA form, the CDR3 reads TGTGCCAGCAGTTTCGGAGGGACTGTCAATGAGCAGTTCTTC.